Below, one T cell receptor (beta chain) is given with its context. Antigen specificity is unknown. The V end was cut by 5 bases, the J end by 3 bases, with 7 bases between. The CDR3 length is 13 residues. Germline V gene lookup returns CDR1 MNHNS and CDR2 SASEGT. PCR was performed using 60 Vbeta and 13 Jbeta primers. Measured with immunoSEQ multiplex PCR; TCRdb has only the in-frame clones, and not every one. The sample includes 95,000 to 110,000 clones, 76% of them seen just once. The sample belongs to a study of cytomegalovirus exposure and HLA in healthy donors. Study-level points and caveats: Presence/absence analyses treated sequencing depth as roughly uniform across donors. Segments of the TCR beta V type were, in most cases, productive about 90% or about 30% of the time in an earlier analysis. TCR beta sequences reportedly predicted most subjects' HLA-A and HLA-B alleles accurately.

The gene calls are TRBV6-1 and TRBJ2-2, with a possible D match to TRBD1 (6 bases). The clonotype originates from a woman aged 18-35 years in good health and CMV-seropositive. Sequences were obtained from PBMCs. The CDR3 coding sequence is TGTGCCAGCAGTACAGGGTACACCGGGGAGCTGTTTTTT. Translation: CASSTGYTGELFF.